The 25 T cell receptor beta chains listed next were all sequenced from one sample in a study of cytomegalovirus exposure and HLA in healthy donors. PCR used 60 Vbeta primers and 13 Jbeta primers. Clones were sequenced by immunoSEQ multiplex PCR, and TCRdb holds only the in-frame ones, with some missing. The sample contains approximately 190,000 clones, roughly 80% of which appear only once. Sequencing used PBMCs. These receptors originate from a man between 50 and 59 years old in good health and CMV-seronegative.

V usage is TRBV7-2 and J usage is TRBJ2-5; no definite D call. The CDR3 is 15 residues long. In germline, CDR1 is SGHTA, CDR2 FQGNSA. V was clipped by 4 bases and J by 4 bases, with 16 bases between them. The CDR3 bases are TGTGCCAGCAGCTCTTGGGCCTCCCTCGGAGAGACCCAGTACTTC. Translated, it gives CASSSWASLGETQYF.

The V gene is TRBV30, the J gene TRBJ1-6; 11 bases agree with TRBD1. Germline V gives CDR1 GTSNPN, CDR2 SVGIG (reference sequence). The ends lost 3 bases at V and 10 bases at J; junction bases unmatched: 8. The CDR3 length is 15 residues. This CDR3 reads CAWSGTGTGGSPLHF. CDR3 coding DNA: TGTGCCTGGAGCGGAACCGGGACAGGGGGATCACCCCTCCACTTT.

V and J are TRBV30 and TRBJ1-1; 10 bases map to TRBD1. Looked up from germline, CDR1 is GTSNPN and CDR2 is SVGIG (reference sequence). With V trimmed by 3 bases and J by 7 bases, 5 bases remained unmatched. The CDR3 contains 13 residues. In nucleotides, the CDR3 is TGTGCCTGGAGGGGGGACAGGGGTGGTGAAGCTTTCTTT. It encodes CAWRGDRGGEAFF.

The chain joins TRBV14 to TRBJ2-5; a weak D match, TRBD2 (5 bases). The CDR3 loop spans 14 amino acids. The ends were cut back, 4 bases at V and 4 bases at J, with 13 bases in the middle. CDR1 is SGHDN, CDR2 FVKESK, per germline. CDR3 coding DNA: TGTGCCAGCAGCCTCTCTGGACTGCCAGAGACCCAGTACTTC. It codes for CASSLSGLPETQYF. Combining the CDR3 with reference TRBV14 and TRBJ2-5 gives the whole variable domain EAGVTQFPSHSVIEKGQTVTLRCDPISGHDNLYWYRRVMGKEIKFLLHFVKESKQDESGMPNNRFLAERTGGTYSTLKVQPAELEDSGVYFCASSLSGLPETQYFGPGTRLLVL.

The chain couples TRBV7-9 to TRBJ2-5; TRBD2 might be the D (7 bases). The CDR3 covers 15 residues. The V and J ends lost 0 bases and 4 bases respectively, with 12 bases between them. Germline CDR1 SEHNR, CDR2 FQNEAQ (reference sequence). Written as DNA, the CDR3 is TGTGCCAGCAGCTTAGCGCGGGGGCGGGGAGAGACCCAGTACTTC. Protein product: CASSLARGRGETQYF.

This clone was picked up a small number of times. The chain is built from TRBV5-4 and TRBJ2-6; 7 bases are a match to TRBD1. The V gene's germline CDR1 is SGHNT and CDR2 YYREEE (reference sequence). The CDR3 has 16 amino acids. After removal of 3 bases from V and 0 bases from J, the junction contained 3 bases not matched to a gene. The CDR3 region has the DNA TGTGCCAGCAGCTCGACAGGGCGCTCTGGGGCCAACGTCCTGACTTTC. This sequence encodes CASSSTGRSGANVLTF.

The CDR3 loop reads CASLHGTGYSYEQYF. CDR3 DNA: TGCGCCAGCCTTCACGGGACAGGATACTCCTACGAGCAGTACTTC. J is TRBJ2-7 and V is TRBV23-1, with 8 bases fitting TRBD1. TRBV23-1 is labeled an ORF, and its function is uncertain. The length of the CDR3 is 15 residues. The V segment lost 8 bases and the J segment 0 bases; nucleotides outside the gene matches: 9.

This clone was counted only a few times. The chain joins TRBV5-1 to TRBJ2-1, with 9 bases fitting TRBD2. V lost 4 bases and J lost 4; bases outside the gene matches: 3. This CDR3 contains 14 residues. CDR1 and CDR2 from the germline V gene are SGHRS and YFSETQ. CDR3 sequence reads: CASSGGGVYNEQFF. The CDR3 coding sequence is TGCGCCAGCAGCGGCGGGGGGGTGTACAATGAGCAGTTCTTC.

In its sample, this clone was seen once. The chain combines TRBV18 with TRBJ1-4; no firm D call. CDR3 size: 13 residues. The V gene lost 2 bases and the J gene lost 6 bases, with 7 bases spanning the gap. The V gene's germline CDR1 is KGHSH and CDR2 LQKENI. The CDR3 protein is CASSPAGDEKLFF. As DNA, the CDR3 is TGTGCCAGCTCACCAGCTGGAGATGAAAAACTGTTTTTT.

The chain couples TRBV6-1 to TRBJ2-4; TRBD1 matches 12 bases. Germline V gives CDR1 MNHNS, CDR2 SASEGT. The CDR3 loop spans 18 amino acids. V was clipped by 4 bases and J by 0 bases; unmatched bases: 7. CDR3 residues: CASSVGGQGALAKNIQYF. The DNA of the CDR3 is TGTGCCAGCAGTGTCGGGGGACAGGGGGCTTTAGCCAAAAACATTCAGTACTTC.

With respect to this clone: Within the sample, other DNA sequences also encode this same CDR3. V gene TRBV19 combines with J gene TRBJ1-1; D not resolved. The V end was cut by 8 bases, the J end by 7 bases, with 11 bases between. Germline assignment: CDR1 LNHDA and CDR2 SQIVND (reference sequence). This CDR3 region has 11 residues. Written as DNA, the CDR3 is TGTGCCAGTCTCACCGGGTTTGAAGCTTTCTTT. Its translation: CASLTGFEAFF. Full variable domain (remainder filled in from reference TRBV19 and TRBJ1-1): DGGITQSPKYLFRKEGQNVTLSCEQNLNHDAMYWYRQDPGQGLRLIYYSQIVNDFQKGDIAEGYSVSREKKESFPLTVTSAQKNPTAFYLCASLTGFEAFFGQGTRLTVV.

The V call is TRBV27, the J call TRBJ2-7; 7 positions agree with TRBD1. V shed 2 bases and J 7 bases; nucleotides not matched to a gene: 8. Germline CDR1 is MNHEY and CDR2 is SMNVEV (reference sequence). The CDR3 loop spans 14 amino acids. DNA of the CDR3: TGTGCCAGCAGTTTACAGGGGGACGCGGAAGAGCAGTACTTC. Translation gives CASSLQGDAEEQYF.

The chain carries TRBV10-2 and TRBJ1-2; 8 bases fit TRBD1. Germline values: CDR1 WSHSY, CDR2 SAAADI. The V and J ends lost 6 bases and 1 base, in that order; junction bases with no gene match: 7. This CDR3 comprises 15 residues. CDR3 sequence: CASRDGQGGNYGYTF. CDR3 bases: TGCGCCAGCAGAGACGGACAGGGAGGTAACTATGGCTACACCTTC.

V gene TRBV5-6 combines with J gene TRBJ2-1; 9 bases line up with TRBD2. V trimming: 0 bases; J trimming: 7 bases; junction bases outside the gene matches: 8. The CDR3 spans 16 residues. Germline-derived CDR1 and CDR2 are SGHDT and YYEEEE. The CDR3 is CASSLEFAGGPNEQFF. CDR3 sequence (DNA): TGTGCCAGCAGCTTGGAATTCGCGGGGGGGCCTAATGAGCAGTTCTTC.

J is TRBJ2-1 and V is TRBV7-2; 8 bases align to TRBD2. The CDR3 runs 15 residues. Per the germline V gene, CDR1 is SGHTA and CDR2 is FQGNSA. V lost 4 bases to trimming and J lost 6 bases; unmatched junction nucleotides: 8. CDR3 bases: TGTGCCAGCAGCTCCGGACTAGCCGTAGGCAATGAGCAGTTCTTC. Protein sequence: CASSSGLAVGNEQFF.

The rearrangement uses TRBV29-1 and TRBJ1-2; no definite D call. The CDR3 sequence is 12 residues long. Per germline, CDR1 SQVTM and CDR2 ANQGSEA. V lost 1 base, J lost 7 bases, and 10 bases lay in between. CDR3 amino acids: CSVEGTTAGYTF. CDR3 DNA: TGCAGCGTTGAAGGCACGACTGCTGGCTACACCTTC.

This chain joins TRBV29-1 and TRBJ2-7; 7 bases fit TRBD1. CDR3 length: 13 residues. V lost 4 bases, J lost 3 bases, and 6 bases stayed unmatched. CDR1 is SQVTM, CDR2 ANQGSEA, per germline. The CDR3: CSVGGGTFYEQYF. The CDR3 DNA reads as TGCAGCGTTGGAGGGGGCACCTTCTACGAGCAGTACTTC.

The chain couples TRBV19 to TRBJ2-5; 12 bases match TRBD2. CDR1 is LNHDA, CDR2 SQIVND, per germline (reference sequence). This CDR3 has 16 amino acids. The ends lost 3 bases at V and 2 bases at J; junction bases unmatched: 4. In nucleotides, the CDR3 is TGTGCCAGTAGTATGACTAGCGGGGGCTCACAAGAGACCCAGTACTTC. Its translation is CASSMTSGGSQETQYF.

The chain combines TRBV5-4 with TRBJ2-3; weak D call: TRBD1 (5 bases). CDR1 is SGHNT and CDR2 is YYREEE in the germline V gene (reference sequence). V lost 0 bases and J 5 bases, leaving 10 bases between the germline ends. The CDR3 covers 14 residues. The CDR3 coding sequence is TGTGCCAGCAGCTTGGAGGGGTGGGGAGATACGCAGTATTTT. Residues: CASSLEGWGDTQYF.

This chain links TRBV19 with TRBJ2-2, with 10 nucleotides matching TRBD1. CDR1 is LNHDA, CDR2 SQIVND, per germline (reference sequence). The CDR3 is 15 amino acids. The ends lost 4 bases at V and 4 bases at J; junction bases unmatched: 3. The CDR3 coding sequence is TGTGCCAGTAGTACGGGACAGGGGAGCACCGGGGAGCTGTTTTTT. It codes for CASSTGQGSTGELFF.

Note on this clone: The junction shows a germline mismatch at one end, possibly a read error. The chain joins TRBV18 to TRBJ2-7; 12 positions agree with TRBD1. Per germline, CDR1 KGHSH and CDR2 LQKENI. The CDR3 covers 15 residues. CDR3 sequence reads: CASSPPGTGGAETNF. The CDR3 nucleotides read TGTGCCAGCTCACCCCCCGGGACAGGGGGCGCGGAAACGAACTTC.

The V call is TRBV11-2, the J call TRBJ2-7; no definite D call. The CDR3 totals 15 residues. Germline-derived CDR1 and CDR2 are SGHAT and FQNNGV. Trimming removed 0 bases at V and 0 bases at J, with 9 bases between. CDR3 protein: CASSLDLLYSYEQYF. The CDR3 coding sequence is TGTGCCAGCAGCTTAGATTTATTATACTCCTACGAGCAGTACTTC.

V and J are TRBV14 and TRBJ2-5; D remains unclear. The germline CDR1 and CDR2 sequences are SGHDN and FVKESK. V lost 6 bases and J 2 bases, leaving 13 bases between the germline ends. This CDR3 comprises 14 residues. The CDR3 loop reads CASSRYEVQETQYF. CDR3 nucleotide sequence: TGTGCCAGCAGTCGCTATGAGGTTCAAGAGACCCAGTACTTC.

The J gene is TRBJ2-4, the V gene TRBV7-9; no firm D call. Germline V gene sequence: CDR1 SEHNR, CDR2 FQNEAQ (reference sequence). Trimming cost V 3 bases and J 0 bases, with 9 bases left between them. The CDR3 spans 15 residues. CDR3 sequence reads: CASSFSAVAKNIQYF. The CDR3 coding sequence is TGTGCCAGCAGCTTTTCGGCGGTAGCCAAAAACATTCAGTACTTC.

This clone was detected only a few times. The genes are TRBV7-2 and TRBJ2-5; 7 bases are shared with TRBD1. The length of the CDR3 is 13 residues. Germline lookup yields CDR1 SGHTA and CDR2 FQGNSA. V was clipped by 5 bases and J by 5 bases; unmatched bases: 5. The CDR3 loop is CASSQGRGETQYF. The CDR3 bases are TGTGCCAGCAGCCAGGGCAGGGGGGAGACCCAGTACTTC.